The clone carrying this T cell receptor beta chain appeared once. Its antigen is unidentified. The entry originates in a study of Ad26.COV2.S vaccination and SARS-CoV-2 variants. Study context: Ad26.COV2.S was injected intramuscularly once or twice, 56 days apart.

Treatment indicated: 15 to 20 received Ad26.COV2.S at low or high dose, single or two shots; roughly five received placebo; per-sample allocation not given. Vaccine and placebo recipients were sampled on day 63 after the first injection. It was an adult aged 18-55 years in Boston who was the donor. Its platform was an Ad26 vector, and its expressed antigen was Wuhan-strain SARS-CoV-2 spike. Germline V gene data show CDR1 as SGHTS and CDR2 as YDEGEE. Germline trimming cut 1 base from V and 0 bases from J; bases unmatched to any gene: 10. This CDR3 contains 18 residues. Using immunoSEQ multiplex PCR, the repertoire was profiled, and TCRdb retains in-frame clones only, with some absent. The data show 250,000 to 300,000 clones, 70% to 90% seen once. Study-level results: Reportedly, after vaccination the spike-specific CD8+ and CD4+ T cell responses displayed substantial breadth.

The sequence came from a person aged 18-65 years who received the Ad26.COV2.S COVID-19 vaccine or a placebo. Material: peripheral blood, obtained in a trial of Ad26.COV2.S vaccine versus placebo. The V gene is TRBV5-8, the J gene TRBJ1-1; TRBD1 matches at 9 bases. The CDR3 reads CASSLRGGTGSLNTEAFF. The CDR3 coding sequence is TGTGCCAGCAGCTTGAGAGGGGGGACAGGGTCCTTGAACACTGAAGCTTTCTTT.